The 23 T cell receptor beta chains in this list originate from one sample, sequenced in a study of beta chain features in type 1 diabetes. Notes on the study in general: Type 1 diabetes patients showed a moderate but significant shortening of TCRB CDR3s in all four CD4+ subsets.

All of the isolated RNA was reverse transcribed, so expressed TCRB transcripts were sequenced. Generated by immunoSEQ multiplex PCR, the TCRdb table keeps only in-frame clones and is missing some. The data contain 350,000 to 450,000 clones, roughly 12% of them singletons. These TCRs' antigens remain unknown. Material for sequencing was naive CD4+ T cells from blood. Receptors were obtained from a woman younger than 35 with type 1 diabetes.

This clone appeared a few times. The V and J genes are TRBV15 and TRBJ2-7, with 8 bases aligning to TRBD1. The V segment lost 2 bases and the J segment 2 bases; nucleotides outside the gene matches: 11. CDR1 and CDR2 from the germline V gene are LNHNV and YYDKDF (reference sequence). The CDR3 sequence is 17 residues long. Here the CDR3 reads CATSRRTRDRRTYEQYF. The CDR3 DNA reads as TGTGCCACCAGCAGACGTACGCGGGACAGGCGAACCTACGAGCAGTACTTC.

V usage is TRBV11-2 and J usage is TRBJ2-4; D might be TRBD1 (6 bases). CDR3 size: 14 residues. CDR1 and CDR2 from the germline V gene are SGHAT and FQNNGV. V lost 6 bases and J lost 5, with 14 bases in between. Written as DNA, the CDR3 is TGTGCCAGCAGGTCTACAGGGAGCGAAAACATTCAGTACTTC. Protein product: CASRSTGSENIQYF.

The genes are TRBV7-2 and TRBJ2-7, with D perhaps TRBD2 (5 bases). CDR3 length equals 11 residues. The V gene lost 8 bases and the J gene lost 4 bases, with 9 bases spanning the gap. The germline gives CDR1 SGHTA, CDR2 FQGNSA. CDR3 loop: CASLGVYEQYF. In nucleotides, the CDR3 is TGTGCCAGCCTCGGGGTTTACGAGCAGTACTTC.

The chain links TRBV28 to TRBJ2-5; D might be TRBD1 (6 bases). The CDR3 is made up of 15 amino acids. From germline, CDR1 is MDHEN and CDR2 SYDVKM. The V end was cut by 2 bases, the J end by 2 bases, with 12 bases between. The CDR3 region is CASSLEQGRQETQYF. The CDR3 coding sequence is TGTGCCAGCAGTTTAGAACAGGGTCGACAAGAGACCCAGTACTTC.

This chain uses TRBV11-2 with TRBJ2-7; D might be TRBD2 (7 bases). The CDR3 has 15 residues. The germline V gene encodes CDR1 SGHAT and CDR2 FQNNGV. V was shortened by 2 bases and J by 2 bases, with 13 bases between the two germline ends. CDR3 loop: CASSLMLGGAYEQYF. The CDR3 DNA is TGTGCCAGCAGCTTAATGCTAGGGGGGGCCTACGAGCAGTACTTC.

This clone was observed a handful of times. This sequence joins TRBV30 and TRBJ2-3; TRBD2 matches at 7 bases. This CDR3 comprises 14 residues. Trimming cost V 0 bases and J 3 bases; bases outside gene matches: 3. Germline V gene data show CDR1 as GTSNPN and CDR2 as SVGIG (reference sequence). The CDR3 reads CAWSVRAGTDTQYF. The DNA for the CDR3 is TGTGCCTGGAGTGTACGAGCGGGAACAGATACGCAGTATTTT.

The chain employs TRBV6-6 and TRBJ2-1, with unresolved D. The V end lost 4 bases, the J end lost 8 bases, and 9 bases lay between the germline ends. CDR1 and CDR2 from the germline V gene are MNHNY and SVGAGI (reference sequence). The CDR3 spans 12 residues. The CDR3 nucleotides are TGTGCCAGCAGTTCAACTGATGATGAGCAGTTCTTC. Translating gives CASSSTDDEQFF.

V and J are TRBV5-4 and TRBJ2-3; 12 positions match TRBD2. The trim removed 1 base at V and 2 bases at J, leaving 2 bases unmatched. Germline CDR1 reads SGHNT; CDR2 reads YYREEE (reference sequence). The CDR3 is 16 amino acids. CDR3 region: CASSLRTSGDTDTQYF. The CDR3 DNA reads as TGTGCCAGCAGCTTGAGGACTAGCGGGGACACAGATACGCAGTATTTT.

This clone was counted between two and nine times. The rearrangement uses TRBV11-2 and TRBJ2-5; 9 bases map to TRBD1. The CDR3 contains 16 residues. Germline V gene data show CDR1 as SGHAT and CDR2 as FQNNGV. V lost 1 base, J lost 4 bases, and 7 bases stayed unmatched. CDR3 DNA: TGTGCCAGCAGCTTAGGATCCGGGACAGGGAGAGAGACCCAGTACTTC. Amino acid sequence: CASSLGSGTGRETQYF.

This clone was detected a few times. V gene TRBV11-2 combines with J gene TRBJ2-5, with 11 bases matching TRBD1. Germline CDR1 SGHAT, CDR2 FQNNGV. This CDR3 spans 14 amino acids. The V gene end was trimmed by 3 bases and the J gene end by 4 bases; junction bases not matched to a gene: 1. As DNA, the CDR3 is TGTGCCAGCAGCTTTGGGACAGGGGGAGAGACCCAGTACTTC. Amino acid sequence: CASSFGTGGETQYF.

This chain links TRBV7-2 with TRBJ2-5; 8 nucleotides agree with TRBD1. The length of the CDR3 is 13 residues. Germline V gene data show CDR1 as SGHTA and CDR2 as FQGNSA. The J segment lost 5 bases and the V segment lost 4 bases, leaving 3 bases of the junction unmatched. The CDR3 here is CASSSRGRETQYF. CDR3 DNA sequence: TGTGCCAGCAGCTCCAGGGGGCGCGAGACCCAGTACTTC.

The chain has TRBV10-3 and TRBJ2-7, with 7 bases fitting TRBD2. This CDR3 has 14 amino acids. The J segment lost 5 bases and the V segment lost 2 bases, leaving 6 bases of the junction unmatched. Germline CDR1 ENHRY, CDR2 SYGVKD. CDR3 nucleotides: TGTGCCATCAGTGAGCGCGGGAGCATGAACGAGCAGTACTTC. Translating gives CAISERGSMNEQYF.

This clone occurred a few times. The chain is built from TRBV4-3 and TRBJ1-1; 7 positions match TRBD1. V lost 4 bases and J lost 5; bases outside the gene matches: 7. The CDR3 totals 14 residues. Germline V gene sequence: CDR1 LGHNA, CDR2 YSLEER. CDR3 DNA: TGCGCCAGCAGCCCCCGACAGGGACGGACTGAAGCTTTCTTT. Its translation is CASSPRQGRTEAFF.

J is TRBJ2-7 and V is TRBV6-5, with 7 bases fitting TRBD1. Germline V lookup: CDR1 MNHEY, CDR2 SVGAGI. There are 15 residues in the CDR3. J lost 5 bases, V lost 4 bases, and 11 bases had no gene match. CDR3 region: CASSFSQGNRNEQYF. The DNA for the CDR3 is TGTGCCAGCAGTTTTTCACAGGGGAATAGGAACGAGCAGTACTTC.

This clone was seen a few times. The chain couples TRBV4-1 to TRBJ2-1; tentative D call: TRBD2 (6 bases). Germline CDR1 and CDR2: MGHRA and YSYEKL. Trimming shortened V by 4 bases and J by 5 bases, and 15 bases separated the two germline ends. The CDR3 length is 15 residues. This CDR3 is CASSLAELINNEQFF. In nucleotides, the CDR3 is TGCGCCAGCAGCCTAGCGGAACTGATCAACAATGAGCAGTTCTTC.

V usage is TRBV6-5 and J usage is TRBJ2-7, with D possibly being TRBD1 (6 bases). Looked up from germline, CDR1 is MNHEY and CDR2 is SVGAGI. The V and J ends lost 6 bases and 6 bases respectively, with 18 bases between them. This CDR3 has 14 amino acids. The CDR3 is CASSSGWGPGEQYF. The DNA of the CDR3 is TGTGCCAGCAGCTCCGGATGGGGGCCGGGCGAGCAGTACTTC.

This clone was seen a few times. The genes are TRBV28 and TRBJ1-1; D might be TRBD1 (5 bases). Germline loops: CDR1 MDHEN, CDR2 SYDVKM. Deletions cut 4 bases from V and 7 bases from J, with 10 bases between. The CDR3 length is 12 residues. CDR3 sequence reads: CASSSPGLEAFF. DNA for the CDR3: TGTGCCAGCAGTTCTCCGGGACTTGAAGCTTTCTTT.

The chain combines TRBV4-3 with TRBJ1-3, with D tentatively TRBD1 (5 bases). Germline V gene sequence: CDR1 LGHNA, CDR2 YSLEER. CDR3 length: 15 residues. The V end was cut by 4 bases, the J end by 1 base, with 11 bases between. The CDR3 here is CASSPPAGSGNTIYF. The CDR3 coding sequence is TGCGCCAGCAGCCCCCCGGCAGGGTCTGGAAACACCATATATTTT.

The chain is built from TRBV7-9 and TRBJ1-1; D gene ambiguous. Germline loops: CDR1 SEHNR, CDR2 FQNEAQ (reference sequence). This CDR3 is built from 15 residues. Trimming stripped 4 bases from V and 3 bases from J, with 15 bases between. Written as DNA, the CDR3 is TGTGCCAGCAGCTCCGGAGGGTGGGTAGACACTGAAGCTTTCTTT. Its protein product is CASSSGGWVDTEAFF.

The chain uses TRBV30 and TRBJ2-1; the D gene is possibly TRBD2 (7 bases). V was pared by 3 bases and J by 2 bases, with 11 bases between. The CDR3 runs 14 residues. The V gene's germline CDR1 is GTSNPN and CDR2 SVGIG (reference sequence). The CDR3 region is CAWSRGGAYNEQFF. DNA for the CDR3: TGTGCCTGGAGCAGGGGAGGGGCCTACAATGAGCAGTTCTTC.

The gene calls are TRBV19 and TRBJ2-7; a possible D gene is TRBD1 (5 bases). This CDR3 is built from 13 residues. CDR1 is LNHDA, CDR2 SQIVND, per germline (reference sequence). Trimming took off 3 bases at V and 9 bases at J, with 15 bases between the two ends. Here the CDR3 reads CASSMVGGARQYF. CDR3 sequence (DNA): TGTGCCAGTAGTATGGTTGGTGGGGCGAGGCAGTACTTC.

The gene calls are TRBV5-4 and TRBJ1-1; D remains ambiguous. CDR3 length equals 11 residues. CDR1 is SGHNT, CDR2 YYREEE, per germline (reference sequence). V was cut by 4 bases and J by 3 bases, with 4 bases left in between. The CDR3 nucleotides are TGTGCCAGCAGCGGAGACACTGAAGCTTTCTTT. It is translated as CASSGDTEAFF. Based on the CDR3 plus reference TRBV5-4 and TRBJ1-1, the full variable domain is ETGVTQSPTHLIKTRGQQVTLRCSSQSGHNTVSWYQQALGQGPQFIFQYYREEENGRGNFPPRFSGLQFPNYSSELNVNALELDDSALYLCASSGDTEAFFGQGTRLTVV.

The genes are TRBV5-6 and TRBJ2-7, with D unclear. Germline CDR1 is SGHDT and CDR2 is YYEEEE. The length of the CDR3 is 13 residues. V was trimmed by 3 bases and J by 2 bases, leaving 9 bases between them. In nucleotides, the CDR3 is TGTGCCAGCAGCTCCGGGTCAACCTACGAGCAGTACTTC. Its translation is CASSSGSTYEQYF. Using reference TRBV5-6 and TRBJ2-7 for the parts outside the CDR3, the full variable domain is DAGVTQSPTHLIKTRGQQVTLRCSPKSGHDTVSWYQQALGQGPQFIFQYYEEEERQRGNFPDRFSGHQFPNYSSELNVNALLLGDSALYLCASSSGSTYEQYFGPGTRLTVT.